The 30 T cell receptor beta chains in this list originate from one sample, sequenced in a study of cytomegalovirus exposure and HLA in healthy donors. The assay was immunoSEQ multiplex PCR, and TCRdb's table has in-frame clones only and misses some. The sample shows some 170,000 clones, around 82% of them seen only once. The specimen sequenced was PBMCs. The receptors were sampled from a man aged 25 to 40 in good health and CMV-seropositive.

The rearrangement joins TRBV29-1 to TRBJ2-3; 9 bases match TRBD1. CDR1 is SQVTM and CDR2 is ANQGSEA in the germline V gene. V lost 6 bases, J lost 1 base, and 2 bases stayed unmatched. The CDR3 is 13 amino acids. DNA of the CDR3: TGCAGCGTGGACAGGGGCGGCACAGATACGCAGTATTTT. This sequence encodes CSVDRGGTDTQYF.

As to this clone: Other DNA variants within this sample encode the same CDR3. The genes are TRBV18 and TRBJ1-1, with TRBD1 identical over 8 bases. Germline CDR1 and CDR2: KGHSH and LQKENI. There are 14 residues in the CDR3. V gave up 3 bases and J gave up 3 bases; unmatched junction bases: 3. The CDR3 reads CASSPTGGDTEAFF. The CDR3 DNA reads TGTGCCAGCTCACCTACAGGGGGGGACACTGAAGCTTTCTTT.

The rearrangement joins TRBV6-5 to TRBJ2-3, with 9 nucleotides matching TRBD1. Germline V CDR1 and CDR2: MNHEY, SVGAGI. The CDR3 covers 15 residues. The V gene end was trimmed by 5 bases and the J gene end by 4 bases; junction bases not matched to a gene: 7. CDR3 residues: CASSPSGQGPDTQYF. The CDR3 DNA is TGTGCCAGCAGTCCCTCGGGACAGGGCCCAGATACGCAGTATTTT.

The chain combines TRBV7-6 with TRBJ2-1, with TRBD2 matching over 9 bases. This CDR3 region has 15 residues. Per the germline V gene, CDR1 is SGHVS and CDR2 is FNYEAQ. V gave up 2 bases and J gave up 7 bases; unmatched junction bases: 6. CDR3 coding DNA: TGTGCCAGCAGCTTACTAGCGGGAAGGAAGAATGAGCAGTTCTTC. Amino acids: CASSLLAGRKNEQFF.

The CDR3 DNA sequence: TGTGCCAGCAGCTCCGGGACTAGCGGGAGTGGGACCGGGGAGCTGTTTTTT. This encodes CASSSGTSGSGTGELFF. This rearrangement joins TRBV7-2 to TRBJ2-2, with 14 bases lining up with TRBD2. The CDR3 loop spans 17 amino acids. V shed 4 bases, J shed 5 bases, and the junction held 6 bases outside the gene matches. Germline V lookup: CDR1 SGHTA, CDR2 FQGNSA.

The rearrangement joins TRBV13 to TRBJ2-7; D is possibly TRBD1 (9 bases). Trimming took off 4 bases at V and 6 bases at J, with 19 bases between the two ends. The germline gives CDR1 PRHDT, CDR2 FYEKMQ (reference sequence). The CDR3 sequence is 15 residues long. The CDR3 DNA is TGTGCCAGCAGCTCACCCGGGACAGGGACTAGCGAGCAGTACTTC. Its protein product is CASSSPGTGTSEQYF. Full variable domain (missing parts from reference TRBV13 and TRBJ2-7): AAGVIQSPRHLIKEKRETATLKCYPIPRHDTVYWYQQGPGQDPQFLISFYEKMQSDKGSIPDRFSAQQFSDYHSELNMSSLELGDSALYFCASSSPGTGTSEQYFGPGTRLTVT.

This chain uses TRBV7-2 with TRBJ2-1; TRBD2 matches at 15 bases. CDR3 length equals 15 residues. The junction had 3 bases not matched to a gene; V was cut back by 5 bases and J by 7 bases. Germline CDR1 is SGHTA and CDR2 is FQGNSA. CDR3 nucleotide sequence: TGTGCCAGCAGCGGACTAGCGGGAGGGAGGAATGAGCAGTTCTTC. Its protein is CASSGLAGGRNEQFF.

The rearrangement links TRBV5-1 to TRBJ2-7; possible D gene TRBD1, 5 bases. The germline V gene encodes CDR1 SGHRS and CDR2 YFSETQ. The V and J ends lost 0 bases and 4 bases respectively, with 20 bases between them. The CDR3 contains 17 residues. The CDR3 coding sequence is TGCGCCAGCAGCTTGGGTATAGCCCAAAGAAGGGGTTACGAGCAGTACTTC. Amino acids: CASSLGIAQRRGYEQYF.

The V gene is TRBV27, the J gene TRBJ1-6; 8 bases are shared with TRBD1. Germline trimming cut 5 bases from V and 10 bases from J; bases unmatched to any gene: 13. CDR3 length equals 16 residues. Germline CDR1 and CDR2: MNHEY and SMNVEV (reference sequence). DNA of the CDR3: TGTGCCAGCAGTCCGCGCCCCCACAGGGGGGAATCACCCCTCCACTTT. Residues: CASSPRPHRGESPLHF.

The J gene is TRBJ1-3, the V gene TRBV5-1, with 7 positions matching TRBD1. From germline, CDR1 is SGHRS and CDR2 YFSETQ. There are 16 residues in the CDR3. With V trimmed by 0 bases and J by 7 bases, 10 bases remained unmatched. The CDR3 sequence: CASSLEVRQGWNTIYF. Written as DNA, the CDR3 is TGCGCCAGCAGCTTGGAGGTCCGACAGGGATGGAACACCATATATTTT.

This clone has a single count. This sequence joins TRBV5-4 and TRBJ2-7; TRBD2 aligns across 10 bases. CDR3 length: 15 residues. Germline loops: CDR1 SGHNT, CDR2 YYREEE (reference sequence). Germline trimming cut 4 bases from V and 3 bases from J; bases unmatched to any gene: 7. As DNA, the CDR3 is TGTGCCAGCAGCCCTGGTAGCGGGGGGCGCTACGAGCAGTACTTC. Translating it yields CASSPGSGGRYEQYF. The full variable domain, with the rest looked up from reference TRBV5-4 and TRBJ2-7, is ETGVTQSPTHLIKTRGQQVTLRCSSQSGHNTVSWYQQALGQGPQFIFQYYREEENGRGNFPPRFSGLQFPNYSSELNVNALELDDSALYLCASSPGSGGRYEQYFGPGTRLTVT.

The V gene is TRBV19, the J gene TRBJ2-3; 7 bases line up with TRBD2. Trimming removed 7 bases from V and 0 bases from J; junction bases left unmatched: 7. Germline values: CDR1 LNHDA, CDR2 SQIVND (reference sequence). The CDR3 extends over 15 amino acids. CDR3 loop: CASTLTSPSTDTQYF. The CDR3, as DNA: TGTGCCAGTACCTTGACTAGCCCTAGCACAGATACGCAGTATTTT.

V is TRBV28 and J is TRBJ2-5; weak D call: TRBD1 (5 bases). The germline V gene encodes CDR1 MDHEN and CDR2 SYDVKM. Trimming cost V 5 bases and J 1 base, with 11 bases left between them. The CDR3 loop spans 14 amino acids. The CDR3 region is CASSDRTIQETQYF. The CDR3 region has the DNA TGTGCCAGCAGTGACAGAACTATCCAAGAGACCCAGTACTTC.

The chain employs TRBV19 and TRBJ2-6; D gene uncertain. Trimming pared 3 bases from V and 2 bases from J, leaving 20 bases between. This CDR3 contains 19 residues. Per the germline V gene, CDR1 is LNHDA and CDR2 is SQIVND (reference sequence). The CDR3: CASSIIGSLLIPGANVLTF. CDR3 coding DNA: TGTGCCAGTAGTATCATCGGGTCCCTCTTAATTCCTGGGGCCAACGTCCTGACTTTC. The entire variable domain, with the rest obtained from reference TRBV19 and TRBJ2-6, is as follows: DGGITQSPKYLFRKEGQNVTLSCEQNLNHDAMYWYRQDPGQGLRLIYYSQIVNDFQKGDIAEGYSVSREKKESFPLTVTSAQKNPTAFYLCASSIIGSLLIPGANVLTFGAGSRLTVL.

J is TRBJ2-5 and V is TRBV30, with 7 bases fitting TRBD1. Germline V gene sequence: CDR1 GTSNPN, CDR2 SVGIG (reference sequence). The CDR3 is 14 amino acids. The ends lost 3 bases at V and 1 base at J; junction bases unmatched: 5. The CDR3 loop is CAWSFRDSQETQYF. Here the CDR3 DNA reads TGTGCCTGGAGCTTCCGGGACAGCCAAGAGACCCAGTACTTC.

This chain connects TRBV7-6 to TRBJ1-6; 7 nucleotides line up with TRBD1. The CDR3 has 16 amino acids. With 5 bases clipped from V and 7 bases from J, the junction kept 11 bases outside the gene matches. Germline CDR1 reads SGHVS; CDR2 reads FNYEAQ. Written as DNA, the CDR3 is TGTGCCAGCAGCCCACGGTTGGGACAGTTGAATTCACCCCTCCACTTT. This encodes CASSPRLGQLNSPLHF.

The chain has TRBV2 and TRBJ1-4, with 10 bases aligning to TRBD1. The CDR3 has 15 amino acids. CDR1 and CDR2 (germline): SNHLY, FYNNEI. V trimming: 6 bases; J trimming: 4 bases; junction bases outside the gene matches: 5. The CDR3 nucleotides read TGTGCCAGCAGGGGGGACAGGGGCCATAATGAAAAACTGTTTTTT. This encodes CASRGDRGHNEKLFF.

The CDR3 bases are TGTGCCAGCAGCTTTACTCAGGGGGACACTGAAGCTTTCTTT. Its protein product is CASSFTQGDTEAFF. The chain has TRBV7-8 and TRBJ1-1, with 7 bases lining up with TRBD1. Germline V gene lookup returns CDR1 SGHVS and CDR2 FQNEAQ. Trimming cost V 3 bases and J 3 bases; bases outside gene matches: 4. This CDR3 comprises 14 residues.

This chain links TRBV7-6 with TRBJ1-6; 8 nucleotides match TRBD1. The CDR3 has 15 amino acids. Per germline, CDR1 SGHVS and CDR2 FNYEAQ. The J segment lost 4 bases and the V segment lost 5 bases, leaving 4 bases of the junction unmatched. In nucleotides, the CDR3 is TGTGCCAGCAGCCCCGGACAGGGTTATAATTCACCCCTCCACTTT. Translation gives CASSPGQGYNSPLHF.

The chain carries TRBV7-9 and TRBJ2-7; 8 bases align to TRBD2. Looked up from germline, CDR1 is SEHNR and CDR2 is FQNEAQ (reference sequence). This CDR3 has 13 residues. V gave up 5 bases and J gave up 6 bases; unmatched junction bases: 6. The CDR3 protein is CASSRGGPPEQYF. DNA for the CDR3: TGTGCCAGCAGCCGCGGGGGGCCCCCCGAGCAGTACTTC.

This clone was found once. V gene TRBV5-1 combines with J gene TRBJ2-5; possible D gene TRBD2, 6 bases. The J call may not be correct, given that the DNA end is closer to TRBJ2-7. Germline V gene data show CDR1 as SGHRS and CDR2 as YFSETQ. The CDR3 has 14 residues. This chain's CDR3 is CASSAGGDGYEQYF. The CDR3 coding sequence is TGCGCCAGCAGCGCAGGCGGGGACGGCTACGAGCAGTACTTC.

The chain is built from TRBV5-4 and TRBJ1-4; 7 bases fit TRBD1. Germline V gene data show CDR1 as SGHNT and CDR2 as YYREEE (reference sequence). The CDR3 is 13 residues long. V trimming: 5 bases; J trimming: 8 bases; junction bases outside the gene matches: 6. The CDR3 DNA sequence: TGTGCCAGCAGAATTACAGGGGAGGAAAAACTGTTTTTT. Its translation is CASRITGEEKLFF.

The J gene is TRBJ2-1, the V gene TRBV7-6; 9 positions match TRBD2. The V gene's germline CDR1 is SGHVS and CDR2 FNYEAQ. The length of the CDR3 is 15 residues. The V and J ends lost 5 bases and 4 bases, in that order; junction bases with no gene match: 6. The CDR3 bases are TGTGCCAGCAGCCAGACTAGCGGTGATTACAATGAGCAGTTCTTC. Protein: CASSQTSGDYNEQFF.

The chain is built from TRBV2 and TRBJ1-1; possible D gene TRBD1, 5 bases. Germline V gene sequence: CDR1 SNHLY, CDR2 FYNNEI. The length of the CDR3 is 12 residues. V was pared by 10 bases and J by 3 bases, with 12 bases between. The CDR3, as DNA: TGTGCCACCACTTGGGGGGACACTGAAGCTTTCTTT. Protein sequence: CATTWGDTEAFF. The whole variable domain, remainder taken from reference TRBV2 and TRBJ1-1, is EPEVTQTPSHQVTQMGQEVILRCVPISNHLYFYWYRQILGQKVEFLVSFYNNEISEKSEIFDDQFSVERPDGSNFTLKIRSTKLEDSAMYFCATTWGDTEAFFGQGTRLTVV.

The sample holds a few counts of this clone. The chain couples TRBV25-1 to TRBJ1-6; 7 positions agree with TRBD1. CDR1 and CDR2 (germline): MGHDK, SYGVNS. V shed 5 bases and J 8 bases; nucleotides not matched to a gene: 12. The CDR3 is 16 amino acids. CDR3 nucleotide sequence: TGTGCCAGCAGTAGCCGGAGGGGGCAGGGGGATTCACCCCTCCACTTT. Protein: CASSSRRGQGDSPLHF. The whole variable domain, filled in from reference TRBV25-1 and TRBJ1-6, reads EADIYQTPRYLVIGTGKKITLECSQTMGHDKMYWYQQDPGMELHLIHYSYGVNSTEKGDLSSESTVSRIRTEHFPLTLESARPSHTSQYLCASSSRRGQGDSPLHFGNGTRLTVT.

V and J are TRBV28 and TRBJ2-7; D may be TRBD2 (5 bases). The ends were cut back, 6 bases at V and 3 bases at J, with 15 bases in the middle. Germline-derived CDR1 and CDR2 are MDHEN and SYDVKM. The CDR3 is 14 amino acids. CDR3 DNA: TGTGCCAGCAGGACCTCCGGACTGTTCTACGAGCAGTACTTC. The encoded protein is CASRTSGLFYEQYF. The complete variable domain, with remaining parts taken from reference TRBV28 and TRBJ2-7, reads DVKVTQSSRYLVKRTGEKVFLECVQDMDHENMFWYRQDPGLGLRLIYFSYDVKMKEKGDIPEGYSVSREKKERFSLILESASTNQTSMYLCASRTSGLFYEQYFGPGTRLTVT.

The V call is TRBV2, the J call TRBJ2-5; 8 positions match TRBD1. The trim removed 6 bases at V and 5 bases at J, leaving 5 bases unmatched. This CDR3 is 13 amino acids long. Germline CDR1 and CDR2: SNHLY and FYNNEI. For the CDR3, the DNA is TGTGCCAGCAGATCGGGACAGGAGGAGACCCAGTACTTC. It encodes CASRSGQEETQYF.

This clone has a handful of counts. The J gene is TRBJ2-7, the V gene TRBV7-2, with 7 bases matching TRBD2. The germline V gene encodes CDR1 SGHTA and CDR2 FQGNSA. The junction had 3 bases not matched to a gene; V was cut back by 1 base and J by 3 bases. The CDR3 loop spans 14 amino acids. DNA of the CDR3: TGTGCCAGCAGCTTAGAAGCGGGGCGCTACGAGCAGTACTTC. It specifies CASSLEAGRYEQYF.

The gene calls are TRBV28 and TRBJ2-1; 7 bases are a match to TRBD1. The germline V gene has CDR1 MDHEN and CDR2 SYDVKM. This CDR3 spans 14 amino acids. V was clipped by 4 bases and J by 7 bases; unmatched bases: 7. The CDR3 reads CASSSWGQRNEQFF. The CDR3, as DNA: TGTGCCAGCAGTTCATGGGGACAGAGAAATGAGCAGTTCTTC.

The rearrangement joins TRBV28 to TRBJ1-2, with 7 bases that match TRBD1. The CDR3 is made up of 14 amino acids. With V trimmed by 6 bases and J by 8 bases, 12 bases remained unmatched. Germline V gene data show CDR1 as MDHEN and CDR2 as SYDVKM. The CDR3 sequence is CASSPHDRAEGYTF. The CDR3 nucleotides are TGTGCCAGCAGCCCCCACGACAGGGCGGAAGGCTACACCTTC.